Detailed here is one T cell receptor (beta chain). The CDR3 contains 14 residues. Germline V gives CDR1 SGHRS, CDR2 YFSETQ. Trimming cost V 4 bases and J 11 bases; bases outside gene matches: 7. These data belong to a study of blood T cell repertoires in COVID-19. Across the study: Spain, Italy and the United States supplied samples that represented acute and convalescent COVID-19. PBMCs, B-cell-depleted T cells, or T cells provided the cDNA or gDNA that made up the material.

In the authors' workflow: By means of reference gene primer amplification, nucleated cell counts were estimated. Clones were read by immunoSEQ multiplex PCR, and TCRdb kept only the in-frame ones, dropping some. The DNA was the basis for D and trimming; V, J and clone size are from that table. Altogether under 90,000 clones are present, around 86% being singletons, with the ten largest covering 16%. V gene TRBV5-1 combines with J gene TRBJ2-1, with TRBD2 matching over 12 bases. The TCR sequence derives from an elderly woman with active or convalescent COVID-19. The sequenced sample was peripheral blood. The CDR3 spells CASSLRTSGIQQFF. The DNA of the CDR3 is TGCGCCAGCAGCCTACGGACTAGCGGGATCCAGCAGTTCTTC.